The following is a TCR beta chain sequence with its context. This clonotype was observed a handful of times. Its antigen has not been determined. Within one base of it there is no much larger clone, and no base qualities were kept. CDR1 is given as SQVTM and CDR2 as ANQGSEA, both from the germline V gene. V lost 6 bases and J lost 3 bases; the stretch between them is 16 bases long. Counted from cysteine to phenylalanine, this CDR3 has 14 amino acids. Kept here is only the CDR3 DNA, which spans 42 bases and is read in frame from base 1. Receptor libraries were prepared by RACE. Sequencing was carried out with a NextSeq 500. During library preparation, unique molecular identifiers were attached to individual cDNA molecules so that TCRs could be counted quantitatively and reproducibly. Each blood RNA sample was used to sequence both TCR alpha and TCR beta chains. In the paper's pipeline: Samples had a median of about 96,000 TCRs, with a range from about 23,224 to 750,000. The Decombinator software suite was used to annotate V, J and CDR3 in the TCR reads. To make PS versus PT1 abundance plots, every sample was subsampled to the same number of TCRs (28,000). Expanded TCRs were defined as absent before sensitization and observed at least eight times at the 2-week time point. TCRdb's own reprocessing of the public reads used fastp at Q25 and MiXCR and kept productive beta chains. Here each entry gathers all rows of one CDR3 protein and keeps the most common genes and DNA. None of the V and J calls come from the authors' own analysis; TCRdb made them. The sample includes 65,000 to 95,000 distinct CDR3 sequences, with roughly 12% observed a single time. Together, the top ten hold around 3.2% of the sample.

These data originate in a study of human T cells and chemical hapten exposure (dated by TCRdb to the early 2020s). Describing the broader study: For sensitization, 2% DPC in acetone was applied to a roughly 2 cm by roughly 2 cm area of upper inner arm skin. Throughout the roughly 25-week study period, patients were also given weekly therapeutic DPC doses on the scalp. Patch tests used Finn chambers with 0.01% DPC on the upper back, scored after 6 days by International Contact Dermatitis Research Group standards. Most of the patients in the cohort were female, and the cohort covered alopecia areata with under or over 50% scalp involvement, alopecia totalis and alopecia universalis. Libraries were pooled for sequencing, and per-sample TCR yields varied mainly because of small differences in library volumes within the pool. The study tracked peripheral blood TCR repertoire changes in vivo during primary and secondary sensitization to the hapten diphenylcyclopropenone (DPC) in alopecia patients. Blood was sampled from patients pre-sensitization (week 0) and at 2, 6 and about 24 weeks after DPC sensitization. Blood for TCR sequencing was provided by twenty-nine alopecia patients at one to four time points (pre-sensitization, 2, 6 and 24 weeks). Findings and caveats that apply to the study as a whole: All patients had alopecia, a presumed autoimmune disease, so their immune response might differ from that of healthy individuals. Repeated subsampling changed both the strength of the expansion versus patch-test correlation and the threshold at which the correlation became significant. Compared with pre-sensitization or healthy control sets, expanded TCRs formed significantly more large CDR3 similarity clusters, which is consistent with antigen-driven responses. The number of PT1 expanded TCRs positively correlated with patch test score, significant at thresholds 8, 16 and 32 but not 4. DPC sensitization did not change the number of TCRs with a frequency above 1 in 1000, and there was no evidence of changes in global repertoire structure.

The sample's time point label, decoded: patch test 1, 2 weeks after DPC sensitization. The sample's treatment or condition, from its label and the paper: therapeutic diphenylcyclopropenone sensitization with weekly scalp DPC. At every patch-test visit, the blood draw took place before the patch test was put on. Patients were considered eligible if aged 18 to 70, diagnosed with alopecia and deemed suitable for DPC therapy, and patients were excluded if pregnant. Total RNA was extracted from unfractionated whole blood that had been collected in Tempus Blood RNA tubes. The TCR comes from a woman in her fifties or sixties with alopecia areata. Some clones in this sample may be carry-over from other donors' samples. The chain joins TRBV29-1 to TRBJ2-3, with no reliable assignment of the D segment. Material: whole blood, obtained in connection with sensitization to the hapten diphenylcyclopropenone (DPC). The nucleotide sequence reads as follows: TGCAGCGTGCCCCGCTCGGACGGAACAGATACGCAGTATTTT. Its protein is CSVPRSDGTDTQYF.